This entry lists 6 T cell receptor beta chains sequenced from one sample in a study of CD8+ T cells in alopecia areata. Reverse transcription of extracted RNA yielded cDNA, which provided the sequencing template. The protocol was immunoSEQ multiplex PCR, while the TCRdb copy is restricted to in-frame clones and leaves out a portion. The table has over 9,000 clones, approximately 61% seen once. In alopecia areata patients, both lesional scalp punch biopsies and peripheral blood were collected. Sequencing was performed on skin. These receptors all stem from a human donor with alopecia areata.

This clone appeared a few times. The chain joins TRBV4-3 to TRBJ1-2; possibly TRBD1 for D (6 bases). The CDR3 has 15 amino acids. Trimming left V 3 bases short and J 1 base short, with 12 bases between. Germline CDR1 reads LGHNA; CDR2 reads YSLEER. CDR3 region: CASSQSRGLNYGYTF. As DNA, the CDR3 is TGCGCCAGCAGCCAGAGCAGGGGCCTTAACTATGGCTACACCTTC.

This clone showed up just a few times. This rearrangement joins TRBV29-1 to TRBJ1-2; 7 positions match TRBD1. Losses at the gene ends were 3 bases for V and 7 bases for J; bases not matched to a gene: 5. The CDR3 is 12 residues long. Germline V gene lookup returns CDR1 SQVTM and CDR2 ANQGSEA. DNA for the CDR3: TGCAGCGTTGAGACAGGGCGAGGTGGCTACACCTTC. This codes for CSVETGRGGYTF. The entire variable domain, with the rest obtained from reference TRBV29-1 and TRBJ1-2, is as follows: SAVISQKPSRDICQRGTSLTIQCQVDSQVTMMFWYRQQPGQSLTLIATANQGSEATYESGFVIDKFPISRPNLTFSTLTVSNMSPEDSSIYLCSVETGRGGYTFGSGTRLTVV.

This chain joins TRBV5-6 and TRBJ2-1; 10 bases map to TRBD2. Germline-derived CDR1 and CDR2 are SGHDT and YYEEEE. The CDR3 length is 19 residues. The V and J ends lost 3 bases and 0 bases, in that order; junction bases with no gene match: 12. The CDR3 DNA reads as TGTGCCAGCAGCTGCTGGACTAGCGGCCCCCCTAGCTCCTACAATGAGCAGTTCTTC. It yields the protein CASSCWTSGPPSSYNEQFF.

The genes are TRBV7-9 and TRBJ2-7; possible D gene TRBD2, 5 bases. V shed 5 bases and J shed 5 bases, with 10 bases lying between them. The CDR3 is made up of 12 amino acids. The germline V gene encodes CDR1 SEHNR and CDR2 FQNEAQ (reference sequence). The CDR3 coding sequence is TGTGCCAGCAGCCCTACGGGGAACGAGCAGTACTTC. Amino acid sequence: CASSPTGNEQYF. Based on the CDR3 plus reference TRBV7-9 and TRBJ2-7, the full variable domain is DTGVSQNPRHKITKRGQNVTFRCDPISEHNRLYWYRQTLGQGPEFLTYFQNEAQLEKSRLLSDRFSAERPKGSFSTLEIQRTEQGDSAMYLCASSPTGNEQYFGPGTRLTVT.

The table lists this clone with a count of one. The V gene is TRBV4-1, the J gene TRBJ2-7, with no clear D. Per germline, CDR1 MGHRA and CDR2 YSYEKL. Trimming shortened V by 1 base and J by 7 bases, and 14 bases separated the two germline ends. The CDR3 loop spans 14 amino acids. CDR3 region: CASSQGWRSEEQYF. CDR3 bases: TGCGCCAGCAGCCAAGGGTGGCGGTCTGAAGAGCAGTACTTC.

V is TRBV25-1 and J is TRBJ2-3; D is uncertain. Looked up from germline, CDR1 is MGHDK and CDR2 is SYGVNS. V was shortened by 7 bases and J by 9 bases, with 32 bases between the two germline ends. The CDR3 totals 18 residues. DNA for the CDR3: TGTGCCAGCAATCCCACCACCCTGGCTTTAAAGGATCCCGACACGCAGTATTTT. As protein: CASNPTTLALKDPDTQYF.